This T cell receptor (beta chain) was found in a study of CD8 T cells in ankylosing spondylitis. This clonotype has only a few counts. Each CDR3 protein is one row after TCRdb ran MiXCR on the 5' RACE reads. The sample carries around 320,000 distinct CDR3 sequences, 20% to 25% recorded once. Germline V gene lookup returns CDR1 MNHEY and CDR2 SVGEGT. Trimming cost V 5 bases and J 1 base, with 11 bases left between them. This CDR3 contains 14 residues. This TCR was recovered from a female donor with ankylosing spondylitis or in good health (not recorded which). Sequencing input: blood, either unsorted or a sorted T cell fraction (not recorded which). This chain joins TRBV6-2 or TRBV6-3 and TRBJ1-1, with a possible D match to TRBD1 (5 bases). CDR3 loop: CASSPGRPNTEAFF. The CDR3 DNA follows: TGTGCCAGCAGTCCGGGACGGCCGAACACTGAAGCTTTCTTT.